This T cell receptor beta chain stems from a study of T cells in Graves' hyperthyroidism and ophthalmopathy. The study's findings and limits: Most clonotypes that expanded in the thyroid above 0.001 also showed up in blood.

The ends lost 5 bases at V and 4 bases at J; junction bases unmatched: 11. CDR1 is MNHEY and CDR2 is SMNVEV in the germline V gene (reference sequence). The CDR3 is 16 amino acids. Amplification yielded TCR beta CDR3 regions, with RNA transcripts as the source. HTBI primers were the set used in a first-round RT-PCR of the TCR CDR3. TCRdb reprocessed the multiplex PCR reads via MiXCR and lists one record per CDR3 protein. This table holds approximately 690,000 distinct CDR3 sequences, about a fifth found once. Concerning this clonotype itself: Antigen specificity is unknown.

The sequenced material came from blood. The rearrangement links TRBV27 to TRBJ1-2; 9 bases line up with TRBD1. This clonotype originated in a young man with Graves' ophthalmopathy. CDR3 protein: CASSPRTGTGTYGYTF. CDR3 sequence (DNA): TGTGCCAGCAGTCCAAGAACCGGGACAGGGACCTATGGCTACACCTTC.